A selection of T cell receptor beta chains follows, all from one sample in a study of blood T cell repertoires in COVID-19. Clones were sequenced by immunoSEQ multiplex PCR, and TCRdb holds only the in-frame ones, with some missing. The sample has more than 140,000 clones; 75% to 85% are singletons. Sequences were obtained from peripheral blood. These receptors came from a woman aged 45-65 years in a cohort sampled during active or convalescent COVID-19. The CDR3 runs from the conserved cysteine through the conserved F or W. A D gene is named only where the DNA matches it firmly. Clone size is not always given. Where it is, it says once, few, many or a class for expanded clones.

d_call: .; v_call: TRBV9; j_call: TRBJ1-5; clone_size: .; cdr3_aa: CASSPDGSGQPQHF; cdr3_nt: TGTGCCAGCAGCCCGGACGGCTCAGGGCAGCCCCAGCATTTT
d_call: .; v_call: TRBV4-1; j_call: TRBJ1-2; clone_size: .; cdr3_aa: CASSQDVRGAGYTF; cdr3_nt: TGCGCCAGCAGCCAAGACGTCAGGGGCGCTGGCTACACCTTC
d_call: TRBD2; v_call: TRBV5-1; j_call: TRBJ2-1; clone_size: .; cdr3_aa: CASSLVGLAGEYNEQFF; cdr3_nt: TGCGCCAGCAGCTTGGTGGGACTAGCGGGGGAGTACAATGAGCAGTTCTTC
d_call: .; v_call: TRBV5-1; j_call: TRBJ1-3; clone_size: .; cdr3_aa: CASSLDSSGNTIYF; cdr3_nt: TGCGCCAGCAGCTTGGACAGCTCTGGAAACACCATATATTTT
d_call: .; v_call: TRBV12-5; j_call: TRBJ1-3; clone_size: .; cdr3_aa: CASGLAQGYGNTIYF; cdr3_nt: TGTGCTAGTGGTTTGGCACAGGGTTATGGAAACACCATATATTTT
d_call: .; v_call: TRBV3-1/TRBV3-2; j_call: TRBJ1-1; clone_size: .; cdr3_aa: CASSQGVLGTEAFF; cdr3_nt: TGTGCCAGCAGCCAAGGAGTTCTAGGCACTGAAGCTTTCTTT
d_call: TRBD2; v_call: TRBV6-5; j_call: TRBJ2-1; clone_size: .; cdr3_aa: CASSYSRRGVYEQFF; cdr3_nt: TGTGCCAGCAGTTACTCGAGGCGGGGGGTGTATGAGCAGTTCTTC
d_call: .; v_call: TRBV10-3; j_call: TRBJ1-2; clone_size: .; cdr3_aa: CAISGGTANNYGYTF; cdr3_nt: TGTGCCATCAGTGGCGGGACGGCTAATAACTATGGCTACACCTTC
d_call: .; v_call: TRBV18; j_call: TRBJ1-5; clone_size: .; cdr3_aa: CASSPGLNSNQPQHF; cdr3_nt: TGTGCCAGCTCACCCGGACTAAATAGCAATCAGCCCCAGCATTTT
d_call: TRBD1; v_call: TRBV2; j_call: TRBJ1-6; clone_size: .; cdr3_aa: CARNGQGNSPLHF; cdr3_nt: TGTGCCAGGAATGGACAGGGAAATTCACCCCTCCACTTT
d_call: .; v_call: TRBV24-1; j_call: TRBJ2-3; clone_size: many; cdr3_aa: CATSRGDTQYF; cdr3_nt: TGTGCCACCAGTCGGGGAGATACGCAGTATTTT
d_call: TRBD1; v_call: TRBV7-9; j_call: TRBJ2-1; clone_size: .; cdr3_aa: CASSFGQGTYNEQFF; cdr3_nt: TGTGCCAGCAGCTTTGGACAGGGAACCTACAATGAGCAGTTCTTC
d_call: .; v_call: TRBV3-1/TRBV3-2; j_call: TRBJ1-1; clone_size: .; cdr3_aa: CASTDKANTEAFF; cdr3_nt: TGTGCCAGCACCGACAAGGCTAACACTGAAGCTTTCTTT
d_call: TRBD1; v_call: TRBV4-2; j_call: TRBJ2-3; clone_size: .; cdr3_aa: CASSQPTGGIGDTQYF; cdr3_nt: TGTGCCAGCAGCCAACCTACAGGGGGCATAGGGGATACGCAGTATTTT
d_call: .; v_call: TRBV12-3/TRBV12-4; j_call: TRBJ2-7; clone_size: .; cdr3_aa: CASSRIYEQYF; cdr3_nt: TGTGCCAGCAGTCGTATATACGAGCAGTACTTC
d_call: TRBD2; v_call: TRBV5-1; j_call: TRBJ2-1; clone_size: once; cdr3_aa: CASSLVPGLAGGRNEQFF; cdr3_nt: TGCGCCAGCAGCTTGGTCCCCGGACTAGCGGGGGGGCGTAATGAGCAGTTCTTC
d_call: TRBD2; v_call: TRBV5-1; j_call: TRBJ2-2; clone_size: once; cdr3_aa: CASSLRTSGGSNTGELFF; cdr3_nt: TGCGCCAGCAGCCTCCGGACTAGCGGGGGTTCGAACACCGGGGAGCTGTTTTTT
d_call: .; v_call: TRBV4-3; j_call: TRBJ1-6; clone_size: .; cdr3_aa: CASSQAGSYNSPLHF; cdr3_nt: TGCGCCAGCAGCCAAGCGGGCTCCTATAATTCACCCCTCCACTTT
d_call: .; v_call: TRBV6-5; j_call: TRBJ1-4; clone_size: .; cdr3_aa: CASSYSPGPNEKLFF; cdr3_nt: TGTGCCAGCAGTTACTCCCCAGGGCCTAATGAAAAACTGTTTTTT
d_call: TRBD2; v_call: TRBV7-2; j_call: TRBJ2-7; clone_size: .; cdr3_aa: CASSLASGGAYEQYF; cdr3_nt: TGTGCCAGCAGCTTAGCTAGCGGGGGGGCTTACGAGCAGTACTTC
d_call: .; v_call: TRBV4-3; j_call: TRBJ2-2; clone_size: .; cdr3_aa: CASRAGTQRGGELFF; cdr3_nt: TGCGCCAGCAGAGCCGGGACTCAAAGGGGCGGGGAGCTGTTTTTT
d_call: .; v_call: TRBV7-8; j_call: TRBJ2-3; clone_size: .; cdr3_aa: CASSLLGGTSTDTQYF; cdr3_nt: TGTGCCAGCAGCTTGTTAGGAGGGACTAGCACAGATACGCAGTATTTT
d_call: TRBD2; v_call: TRBV25-1; j_call: TRBJ2-1; clone_size: .; cdr3_aa: CASSEYRLAGKNEQFF; cdr3_nt: TGTGCCAGCAGTGAATACAGGCTAGCGGGCAAGAATGAGCAGTTCTTC
d_call: TRBD1; v_call: TRBV19; j_call: TRBJ1-2; clone_size: .; cdr3_aa: CASNPGQGAFNYGYTF; cdr3_nt: TGTGCCAGTAACCCGGGACAGGGGGCCTTTAACTATGGCTACACCTTC
d_call: .; v_call: TRBV12-5; j_call: TRBJ2-1; clone_size: .; cdr3_aa: CASGLVTRNEQFF; cdr3_nt: TGTGCTAGTGGTTTGGTAACGCGCAATGAGCAGTTCTTC
d_call: TRBD1; v_call: TRBV9; j_call: TRBJ2-5; clone_size: .; cdr3_aa: CASSSGQGAGETQYF; cdr3_nt: TGTGCCAGCAGCTCAGGACAGGGGGCGGGAGAGACCCAGTACTTC
d_call: .; v_call: TRBV20-1; j_call: TRBJ2-5; clone_size: once; cdr3_aa: CSASFGPGMETQYF; cdr3_nt: .
d_call: TRBD1; v_call: TRBV2; j_call: TRBJ1-2; clone_size: few; cdr3_aa: CASNEGARSGYTF; cdr3_nt: TGTGCCAGCAACGAGGGGGCACGAAGTGGCTACACCTTC
d_call: .; v_call: TRBV7-2; j_call: TRBJ2-7; clone_size: .; cdr3_aa: CASSLRIGGAGVREQYF; cdr3_nt: TGTGCCAGCAGCTTAAGAATTGGGGGGGCAGGTGTACGTGAGCAGTACTTC
d_call: .; v_call: TRBV19; j_call: TRBJ1-5; clone_size: .; cdr3_aa: CASSARGNSNQPQHF; cdr3_nt: TGTGCCAGTAGTGCTCGGGGGAATAGCAATCAGCCCCAGCATTTT
d_call: .; v_call: TRBV30; j_call: TRBJ1-6; clone_size: .; cdr3_aa: CAWSVPGGLALNSPLHF; cdr3_nt: TGTGCCTGGAGTGTACCGGGGGGGTTGGCACTGAATTCACCCCTCCACTTT
d_call: TRBD1; v_call: TRBV4-1; j_call: TRBJ2-7; clone_size: .; cdr3_aa: CASSHQPGQPTYEQYF; cdr3_nt: TGCGCCAGCAGCCACCAACCGGGACAGCCGACCTACGAGCAGTACTTC
d_call: TRBD1; v_call: TRBV5-1; j_call: TRBJ2-1; clone_size: .; cdr3_aa: CASSLLDRGYNEQFF; cdr3_nt: TGCGCCAGCAGCTTGTTAGACAGGGGTTACAATGAGCAGTTCTTC
d_call: .; v_call: TRBV14; j_call: TRBJ2-6; clone_size: .; cdr3_aa: CASSPTLANVLTF; cdr3_nt: TGTGCCAGCAGCCCTACGTTGGCCAACGTCCTGACTTTC
d_call: TRBD1; v_call: TRBV4-2; j_call: TRBJ2-5; clone_size: once; cdr3_aa: CASSQNGGQGRFQETQYF; cdr3_nt: TGTGCCAGCAGCCAAAACGGGGGACAGGGGAGATTCCAAGAGACCCAGTACTTC
d_call: .; v_call: TRBV1; j_call: TRBJ1-2; clone_size: .; cdr3_aa: CTSSHLRGITGNYGYTF; cdr3_nt: TGCACCAGCAGCCACCTAAGGGGAATTACAGGGAACTATGGCTACACCTTC
d_call: .; v_call: TRBV2; j_call: TRBJ1-5; clone_size: .; cdr3_aa: CASKQDQQGTQPQHF; cdr3_nt: TGTGCCAGCAAACAAGACCAACAGGGTACCCAGCCCCAGCATTTT
d_call: TRBD1; v_call: TRBV7-9; j_call: TRBJ1-5; clone_size: once; cdr3_aa: CASSLALRGEGQPQHF; cdr3_nt: TGTGCCAGCAGCTTAGCGCTCAGGGGGGAAGGTCAGCCCCAGCATTTT
d_call: .; v_call: TRBV3-1/TRBV3-2; j_call: TRBJ1-2; clone_size: .; cdr3_aa: CASSQALGGYGYTF; cdr3_nt: TGTGCCAGCAGCCAAGCGTTGGGGGGATATGGCTACACCTTC
d_call: .; v_call: TRBV19; j_call: TRBJ2-3; clone_size: .; cdr3_aa: CASTMSVRLGDTQYF; cdr3_nt: TGTGCCAGTACCATGAGTGTCAGGCTCGGAGATACGCAGTATTTT
d_call: TRBD1; v_call: TRBV5-1; j_call: TRBJ2-7; clone_size: .; cdr3_aa: CASSFPGAGGHEQYF; cdr3_nt: TGCGCCAGCAGCTTCCCCGGGGCAGGGGGCCACGAGCAGTACTTC
d_call: TRBD1; v_call: TRBV7-6; j_call: TRBJ1-1; clone_size: .; cdr3_aa: CASSLSTGVDSTEAFF; cdr3_nt: TGTGCCAGCAGCTTGAGCACAGGGGTCGATAGCACTGAAGCTTTCTTT
d_call: .; v_call: TRBV3-1/TRBV3-2; j_call: TRBJ1-3; clone_size: once; cdr3_aa: CASSQGADTIYF; cdr3_nt: TGTGCCAGCAGCCAAGGAGCGGACACCATATATTTT
d_call: TRBD2; v_call: TRBV10-3; j_call: TRBJ2-3; clone_size: once; cdr3_aa: CAISEGLAGVSTDTQYF; cdr3_nt: TGTGCCATCAGTGAGGGACTAGCGGGGGTTAGCACAGATACGCAGTATTTT
d_call: .; v_call: TRBV6-6; j_call: TRBJ1-1; clone_size: .; cdr3_aa: CASSDRQYTEAFF; cdr3_nt: TGTGCCAGCAGTGATAGACAGTACACTGAAGCTTTCTTT
d_call: TRBD1; v_call: TRBV7-3; j_call: TRBJ2-1; clone_size: .; cdr3_aa: CASSFDRGRYNEQFF; cdr3_nt: TGTGCCAGCAGCTTCGACAGGGGGCGCTACAATGAGCAGTTCTTC
d_call: .; v_call: TRBV6-5; j_call: TRBJ2-7; clone_size: .; cdr3_aa: CASSYSSVASHEQYF; cdr3_nt: TGTGCCAGCAGTTACTCGAGCGTTGCGAGTCACGAGCAGTACTTC
d_call: .; v_call: TRBV12-3/TRBV12-4; j_call: TRBJ1-4; clone_size: .; cdr3_aa: CASRRVLNEKLFF; cdr3_nt: TGTGCCAGCCGACGGGTACTTAATGAAAAACTGTTTTTT